The next 9 T cell receptor beta chains were all read from a single sample in a study of cytomegalovirus exposure and HLA in healthy donors. PCR involved 60 Vbeta and 13 Jbeta primers. Data came from immunoSEQ multiplex PCR; TCRdb stores just in-frame clones and leaves some out. This sample carries about 78,000 clones, under 70% of them seen once, and the ten largest clones take 5.7%. The sample was PBMCs. The receptors were gathered from a man younger than 45 in good health and CMV-seropositive.

The genes are TRBV6-1 and TRBJ1-1, with D maybe TRBD1 (5 bases). Germline CDR1 and CDR2: MNHNS and SASEGT. The CDR3 loop spans 13 amino acids. Trimming took off 4 bases at V and 3 bases at J, with 9 bases between the two ends. The CDR3 sequence: CASSARGDTEAFF. DNA of the CDR3: TGTGCCAGCAGTGCTAGGGGCGACACTGAAGCTTTCTTT.

CDR3 region: CSGGGTYNEQFF. DNA for the CDR3: TGCAGCGGGGGGGGCACCTACAATGAGCAGTTCTTC. The rearrangement joins TRBV29-1 to TRBJ2-1; D may be TRBD2 (7 bases). V lost 7 bases and J 2 bases, leaving 9 bases between the germline ends. The CDR3 has 12 residues. Germline assignment: CDR1 SQVTM and CDR2 ANQGSEA.

The J gene is TRBJ1-2, the V gene TRBV11-2, with 7 nucleotides matching TRBD1. CDR1 and CDR2 (germline): SGHAT, FQNNGV. V dropped 7 bases and J dropped 8; count of bases not matched to a gene: 13. This CDR3 has 14 residues. CDR3 sequence reads: CASTTQGGVSGYTF. The CDR3 DNA reads TGTGCCAGCACGACCCAGGGGGGCGTTAGCGGCTACACCTTC.

The V and J genes are TRBV4-2 and TRBJ2-5; the match to TRBD2 covers 8 bases. The closer fit of TRBJ2-7 to the DNA end suggests the J call may be wrong. CDR3 length: 17 residues. Germline V CDR1 and CDR2: LGHNA, YNFKEQ. DNA of the CDR3: TGTGCCAGCAGCCAAGGGGGTCGGCGGGAGGCCTCCTACGAGCAGTACTTC. Protein sequence: CASSQGGRREASYEQYF.

This clone was detected only a few times. V usage is TRBV7-2 and J usage is TRBJ2-3, with TRBD2 matching 11 bases. This CDR3 spans 16 amino acids. Germline loops: CDR1 SGHTA, CDR2 FQGNSA. The V segment lost 3 bases and the J segment 4 bases; nucleotides outside the gene matches: 6. DNA of the CDR3: TGTGCCAGCAGCTTCCTAGCGGGAGGTCGGGCAGATACGCAGTATTTT. Translated: CASSFLAGGRADTQYF.

Sample share makes this clone medium-sized (0.01 to 0.1%). The CDR3 DNA follows: TGTGCCAGCAGCTTAGCGGGGGGGATAGTTAGCACAGATACGCAGTATTTT. Its protein product is CASSLAGGIVSTDTQYF. V usage is TRBV5-6 and J usage is TRBJ2-3; TRBD2 aligns across 10 bases. After removal of 2 bases from V and 0 bases from J, the junction contained 6 bases not matched to a gene. CDR3 size: 17 residues. Germline assignment: CDR1 SGHDT and CDR2 YYEEEE.

CDR3 sequence reads: CASRELASFGTQYF. The CDR3 DNA reads TGTGCCAGCAGAGAACTAGCGTCCTTTGGTACGCAGTATTTT. V and J are TRBV2 and TRBJ2-3; the match to TRBD2 covers 7 bases. Germline CDR1 is SNHLY and CDR2 is FYNNEI. This CDR3 region has 14 residues. After removal of 6 bases from V and 8 bases from J, the junction contained 11 bases not matched to a gene.

The chain recombines TRBV7-2 with TRBJ2-1; 7 bases match TRBD2. Germline loops: CDR1 SGHTA, CDR2 FQGNSA. The CDR3 loop spans 14 amino acids. V shed 7 bases and J 5 bases; nucleotides not matched to a gene: 8. This chain's CDR3 is CASTPPGLHNEQFF. For the CDR3, the DNA is TGTGCCAGCACCCCCCCGGGACTACACAATGAGCAGTTCTTC.

This clone was counted between two and nine times. The chain carries TRBV7-9 and TRBJ2-1; 9 nucleotides line up with TRBD2. This CDR3 region has 17 residues. The germline gives CDR1 SEHNR, CDR2 FQNEAQ (reference sequence). The V and J ends lost 5 bases and 8 bases, in that order; junction bases with no gene match: 16. The CDR3 DNA sequence: TGTGCCAGCAGCGAAGGGTCGGGACTAGCAAGAAGAGATGAGCAGTTCTTC. It specifies CASSEGSGLARRDEQFF.